This TCR beta chain was retrieved from a study of blood T cell repertoires in COVID-19. Assay: immunoSEQ multiplex PCR; the TCRdb copy retains only in-frame clones and omits some. This sample carries some 100,000 clones, around four fifths of them seen once, and the ten largest clones take over 10%. The CDR3 is made up of 13 amino acids. V was shortened by 4 bases and J by 3 bases, with 9 bases between the two germline ends. Germline values: CDR1 SEHNR, CDR2 FQNEAQ (reference sequence). The chain employs TRBV7-9 and TRBJ1-1; D is uncertain. This TCR came from a man aged 45-65 years with active or convalescent COVID-19. Sequencing was carried out using peripheral blood. CDR3: CASSYSADTEAFF. The CDR3 bases are TGTGCCAGCAGCTACTCGGCGGACACTGAAGCTTTCTTT.